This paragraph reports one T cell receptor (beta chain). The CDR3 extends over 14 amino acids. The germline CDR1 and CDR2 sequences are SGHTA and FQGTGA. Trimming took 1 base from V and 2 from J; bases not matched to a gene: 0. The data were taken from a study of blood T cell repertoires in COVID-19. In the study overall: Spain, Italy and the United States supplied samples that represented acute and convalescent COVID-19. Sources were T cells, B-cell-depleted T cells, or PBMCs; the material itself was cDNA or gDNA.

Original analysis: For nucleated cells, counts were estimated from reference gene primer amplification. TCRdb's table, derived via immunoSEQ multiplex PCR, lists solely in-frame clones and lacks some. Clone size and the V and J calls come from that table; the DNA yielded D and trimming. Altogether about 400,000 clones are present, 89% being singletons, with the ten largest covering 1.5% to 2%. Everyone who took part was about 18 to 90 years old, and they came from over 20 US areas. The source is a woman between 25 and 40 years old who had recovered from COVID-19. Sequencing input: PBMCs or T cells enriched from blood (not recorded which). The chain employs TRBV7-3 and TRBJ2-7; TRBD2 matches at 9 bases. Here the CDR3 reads CASSLSGGAYEQYF. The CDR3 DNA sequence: TGTGCCAGCAGCTTAAGCGGGGGGGCCTACGAGCAGTACTTC.